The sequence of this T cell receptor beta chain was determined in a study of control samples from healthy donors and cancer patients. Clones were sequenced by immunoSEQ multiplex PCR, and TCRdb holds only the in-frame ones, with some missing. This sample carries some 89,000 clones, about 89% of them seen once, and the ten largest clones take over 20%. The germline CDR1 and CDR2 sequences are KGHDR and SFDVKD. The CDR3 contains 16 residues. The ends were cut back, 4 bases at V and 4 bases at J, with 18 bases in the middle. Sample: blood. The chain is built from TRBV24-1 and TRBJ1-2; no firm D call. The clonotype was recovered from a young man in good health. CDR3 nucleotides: TGTGCCACCAGTGACCCGGACGGGCCCATCGGCTATGGCTACACCTTC. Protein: CATSDPDGPIGYGYTF.